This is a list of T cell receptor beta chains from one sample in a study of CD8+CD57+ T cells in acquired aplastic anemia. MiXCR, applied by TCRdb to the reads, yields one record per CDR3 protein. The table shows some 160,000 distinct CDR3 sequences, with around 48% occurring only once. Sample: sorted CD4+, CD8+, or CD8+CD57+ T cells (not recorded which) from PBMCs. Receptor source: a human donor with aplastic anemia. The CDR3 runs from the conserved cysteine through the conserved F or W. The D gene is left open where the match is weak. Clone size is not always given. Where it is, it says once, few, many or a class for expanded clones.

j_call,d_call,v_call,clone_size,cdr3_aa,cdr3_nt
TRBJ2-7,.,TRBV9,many,CASSVEWASYEQYF,TGTGCCAGCAGCGTAGAATGGGCCTCCTACGAGCAGTACTTC
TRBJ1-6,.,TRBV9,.,CASGTGYNSPLHF,TGTGCCAGCGGAACAGGGTATAATTCACCCCTCCACTTT
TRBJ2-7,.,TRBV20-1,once,CSATLGAGFYEQYF,TGCAGTGCCACCCTTGGGGCCGGATTCTACGAGCAGTACTTC
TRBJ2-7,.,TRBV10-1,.,CASSEQGSYEQYF,TGCGCCAGCAGTGAGCAGGGCTCCTACGAGCAGTACTTC
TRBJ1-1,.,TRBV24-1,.,CATSDPQGRVDTEAFF,TGTGCCACCAGTGATCCCCAGGGGAGGGTGGACACTGAAGCTTTCTTT
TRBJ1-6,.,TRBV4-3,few,CASSQGGNSPLHF,TGCGCCAGCAGCCAAGGCGGGAATTCACCCCTCCACTTT
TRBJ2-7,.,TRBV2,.,CASKIQAEQYF,TGTGCCAGCAAGATCCAGGCCGAGCAGTACTTC
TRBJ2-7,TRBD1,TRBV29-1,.,CSVVPGQGGRQYF,TGCAGCGTTGTTCCGGGACAGGGGGGTCGGCAGTACTTC
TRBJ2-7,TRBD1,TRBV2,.,CAGNGQGALGEQYF,TGTGCCGGCAATGGACAGGGGGCCCTGGGCGAGCAGTACTTC
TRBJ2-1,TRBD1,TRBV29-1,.,CSADRGGGSYNEQFF,TGCAGCGCCGATCGAGGGGGCGGCTCCTACAATGAGCAGTTCTTC